This entry features one T cell receptor (beta chain) sequence. Its specificity is unknown. The CDR3 consists of 15 residues. The V and J ends lost 4 bases and 1 base respectively, with 13 bases between them. Germline assignment: CDR1 MDHEN and CDR2 SYDVKM. The sample comes from a study of cytomegalovirus exposure and HLA in healthy donors. Study at large: Later analysis reported that the 110 or so validation repertoires shared the platform of the 500 to 750 first-cohort repertoires. Study conclusions and caveats: Published work reported that the classifier diagnosed cytomegalovirus status with high specificity and sensitivity. There were 150 to 200 TCR beta chains listed as cytomegalovirus-associated.

Donors came from a validation cohort of some 110 subjects, distinct from the first 666-subject cohort. TCRdb keeps only in-frame clones here, not all; method: immunoSEQ multiplex PCR. The sample lists 250,000 to 350,000 clones, about 90% occurring once. The sequenced material came from PBMCs. This chain uses TRBV28 with TRBJ1-1; D is uncertain. The source of this sequence is a woman aged 25-40 years in good health and CMV-seropositive. The CDR3 nucleotides are TGTGCCAGCAGTTACCTCGCAGAGACGAACACTGAAGCTTTCTTT. Its protein is CASSYLAETNTEAFF. The full variable domain, in which reference TRBV28 and TRBJ1-1 provide the parts outside the CDR3, is DVKVTQSSRYLVKRTGEKVFLECVQDMDHENMFWYRQDPGLGLRLIYFSYDVKMKEKGDIPEGYSVSREKKERFSLILESASTNQTSMYLCASSYLAETNTEAFFGQGTRLTVV.